A selection of T cell receptor beta chains follows, all from one sample in a study of T cell repertoires in cytomegalovirus infection. From the reads, TCRdb called clonotypes with MiXCR, one entry per CDR3 protein. Of 500,000 or so distinct CDR3 sequences listed, more than 15% were seen once; the top ten hold 20% to 30%. What was sequenced was CD8+ T cells from PBMCs. These receptors all come from a human donor in good health (CMV status not recorded). Some clones in this sample may be carry-over from other donors' samples. Each CDR3 is given with its conserved first and last residue. The order of the fields is CDR3 protein, V gene, J gene, clone size. Clone size is stated in some rows and not others, as once, few, many or a class when expanded.

CDR3aa: CASSPDGNTEAFF; v_gene: TRBV7-3; j_gene: TRBJ1-1; abundance: many
CDR3aa: CASSLAGLAGTHEQFF; v_gene: TRBV5-6; j_gene: TRBJ2-1; abundance: .
CDR3aa: CASSYTRTGPNQPQHF; v_gene: TRBV6-2/TRBV6-3; j_gene: TRBJ1-5; abundance: many
CDR3aa: CASSLYGKSSYNEQFF; v_gene: TRBV5-5; j_gene: TRBJ2-1; abundance: many
CDR3aa: CASSPGTGIFGYTF; v_gene: TRBV7-3; j_gene: TRBJ1-2; abundance: many
CDR3aa: CASSTRDLYNEQFF; v_gene: TRBV12-3/TRBV12-4; j_gene: TRBJ2-1; abundance: many
CDR3aa: CASSPPGAVRMNTEAFF; v_gene: TRBV27; j_gene: TRBJ1-1; abundance: .
CDR3aa: CSASRGYLIWDGYTF; v_gene: TRBV20-1; j_gene: TRBJ1-2; abundance: few
CDR3aa: CASSNAGGVLGFYEQYF; v_gene: TRBV12-3/TRBV12-4; j_gene: TRBJ2-7; abundance: few
CDR3aa: CASSPPSGVQFF; v_gene: TRBV2; j_gene: TRBJ2-1; abundance: .
CDR3aa: CSAWDRRSTEAFF; v_gene: TRBV20-1; j_gene: TRBJ1-1; abundance: few
CDR3aa: CASSEPGESSYEQYF; v_gene: TRBV2; j_gene: TRBJ2-7; abundance: .
CDR3aa: CASSVTKGASTDTQYF; v_gene: TRBV9; j_gene: TRBJ2-3; abundance: .
CDR3aa: CASSLEREQETQYF; v_gene: TRBV13; j_gene: TRBJ2-5; abundance: .
CDR3aa: CASSLATGHPNTEAFF; v_gene: TRBV12-3/TRBV12-4; j_gene: TRBJ1-1; abundance: few
CDR3aa: CASSYEIAGGKEQFF; v_gene: TRBV6-8; j_gene: TRBJ2-1; abundance: .
CDR3aa: CASSLLSGEKLFF; v_gene: TRBV7-8; j_gene: TRBJ1-4; abundance: many
CDR3aa: CASSPREGPENTEAFF; v_gene: TRBV4-1; j_gene: TRBJ1-1; abundance: many
CDR3aa: CASRPTRGAGAGNTDTQYF; v_gene: TRBV12-3/TRBV12-4; j_gene: TRBJ2-3; abundance: few
CDR3aa: CASNGASDNEQFF; v_gene: TRBV9; j_gene: TRBJ2-1; abundance: .
CDR3aa: CASSHLLVVGANTGELFF; v_gene: TRBV3-1; j_gene: TRBJ2-2; abundance: few
CDR3aa: CASSGGDGNSPLHF; v_gene: TRBV6-1; j_gene: TRBJ1-6; abundance: many
CDR3aa: CASSTLRERFVDEQYF; v_gene: TRBV28; j_gene: TRBJ2-7; abundance: few
CDR3aa: CASSNRDRGGYSNQPQHF; v_gene: TRBV19; j_gene: TRBJ1-5; abundance: .
CDR3aa: CASSLRGNGASGGKGGLYNEQFF; v_gene: TRBV11-3; j_gene: TRBJ2-1; abundance: .
CDR3aa: CASSSITDSVRQPQHF; v_gene: TRBV12-3/TRBV12-4; j_gene: TRBJ1-5; abundance: .
CDR3aa: CASSLLAGVGSEQYF; v_gene: TRBV28; j_gene: TRBJ2-7; abundance: many
CDR3aa: CASSLAGTPPHNEQFF; v_gene: TRBV7-2; j_gene: TRBJ2-1; abundance: many
CDR3aa: CASSSRTGAYEQYF; v_gene: TRBV7-9; j_gene: TRBJ2-7; abundance: many
CDR3aa: CSVGPGAGRYYNEQFF; v_gene: TRBV29-1; j_gene: TRBJ2-1; abundance: .
CDR3aa: CATRFRDRGSGSDTGELFF; v_gene: TRBV24-1; j_gene: TRBJ2-2; abundance: few
CDR3aa: CASSFGAIQETQYF; v_gene: TRBV5-6; j_gene: TRBJ2-5; abundance: few
CDR3aa: CASSLGPEAFF; v_gene: TRBV5-1; j_gene: TRBJ1-1; abundance: many
CDR3aa: CASSDRAQETQYF; v_gene: TRBV2; j_gene: TRBJ2-5; abundance: few
CDR3aa: CASSLVAGGIPGELFF; v_gene: TRBV7-6; j_gene: TRBJ2-2; abundance: many
CDR3aa: CASRTRGAGFYNEQFF; v_gene: TRBV12-3/TRBV12-4; j_gene: TRBJ2-1; abundance: many
CDR3aa: CASSPKRQGANTEAFF; v_gene: TRBV18; j_gene: TRBJ1-1; abundance: .
CDR3aa: CASTGEEGNQPQHF; v_gene: TRBV25-1; j_gene: TRBJ1-5; abundance: .
CDR3aa: CASSLVSYDEQYF; v_gene: TRBV7-2; j_gene: TRBJ2-7; abundance: many
CDR3aa: CASSFGQRGINQPQHF; v_gene: TRBV12-3/TRBV12-4; j_gene: TRBJ1-5; abundance: once
CDR3aa: CASSQPDREIGELFF; v_gene: TRBV4-1; j_gene: TRBJ2-2; abundance: many
CDR3aa: CASVPIEANYGYTF; v_gene: TRBV7-9; j_gene: TRBJ1-2; abundance: many
CDR3aa: CASSNLPGQGIDTQYF; v_gene: TRBV4-2; j_gene: TRBJ2-3; abundance: few
CDR3aa: CSASGTGGGEQYF; v_gene: TRBV20-1; j_gene: TRBJ2-7; abundance: many
CDR3aa: CASSERGVLGTEAFF; v_gene: TRBV7-3; j_gene: TRBJ1-1; abundance: .
CDR3aa: CASHLAEKETQYF; v_gene: TRBV5-1; j_gene: TRBJ2-5; abundance: .
CDR3aa: CASSYNSRGGNEQFF; v_gene: TRBV4-2; j_gene: TRBJ2-1; abundance: .
CDR3aa: CASSIDMSYGYTF; v_gene: TRBV28; j_gene: TRBJ1-2; abundance: many